This T cell receptor beta chain was documented in a study of blood T cell repertoires in COVID-19. Turning to the study itself: COVID-19 samples from acute and convalescent phases originated in the United States, Italy and Spain. Sample material is recorded as cDNA or gDNA derived from T cells, B-cell-depleted T cells, or PBMCs.

This clone was observed once. In the study's own analysis: Using reference gene primer amplification, nucleated cell counts were estimated. Assay used: immunoSEQ multiplex PCR; TCRdb lists only in-frame clones, some missing. From that table come the V and J calls and clone size; the DNA was used to work out D and trimming. Of about 81,000 clones detected, about 80% appear once; the ten largest clones hold approximately 14%. The origin of this receptor is a human donor in a cohort sampled during active COVID-19. The sequenced material came from peripheral blood.

CDR3 DNA: TGCGCCAGCAGCCTAATACCGGGACTCCGGCACGCAACTAATGAAAAACTGTTTTTT. Translated, it gives CASSLIPGLRHATNEKLFF. V gene TRBV4-1 combines with J gene TRBJ1-4, with D maybe TRBD1 (5 bases). Germline CDR1 is MGHRA and CDR2 is YSYEKL. The V and J ends lost 4 bases and 0 bases respectively, with 21 bases between them. The CDR3 loop spans 19 amino acids.